This T cell receptor (beta chain) was sequenced in a study of blood T cell repertoires in COVID-19. Overall study context: The United States, Italy and Spain supplied acute and convalescent COVID-19 samples. The analysed material was cDNA or gDNA that came from T cells, B-cell-depleted T cells, or PBMCs.

The Seattle patients, enrolled during active infection, were followed longitudinally. Under the authors' procedure: Amplification of reference gene primers provided the estimated nucleated cell counts. Profiling relied on immunoSEQ multiplex PCR, and the TCRdb table lists in-frame clones only, not all of them. V and J calls and clone size come straight from that table; D and trimming were deduced from the DNA. The table includes around 190,000 clones, roughly 76% detected once. The trim removed 6 bases at V and 5 bases at J, leaving 12 bases unmatched. The V gene's germline CDR1 is MDHEN and CDR2 SYDVKM. This CDR3 spans 18 amino acids.

The rearrangement links TRBV28 to TRBJ2-2; 13 nucleotides match TRBD2. The source of this sequence is a woman aged 40 to 49 with COVID-19, enrolled during active disease. Sequencing used peripheral blood. This chain's CDR3 is CASSVAGTSGMGTGELFF. CDR3 in DNA: TGTGCCAGCAGCGTTGCCGGGACTAGCGGGATGGGGACCGGGGAGCTGTTTTTT.